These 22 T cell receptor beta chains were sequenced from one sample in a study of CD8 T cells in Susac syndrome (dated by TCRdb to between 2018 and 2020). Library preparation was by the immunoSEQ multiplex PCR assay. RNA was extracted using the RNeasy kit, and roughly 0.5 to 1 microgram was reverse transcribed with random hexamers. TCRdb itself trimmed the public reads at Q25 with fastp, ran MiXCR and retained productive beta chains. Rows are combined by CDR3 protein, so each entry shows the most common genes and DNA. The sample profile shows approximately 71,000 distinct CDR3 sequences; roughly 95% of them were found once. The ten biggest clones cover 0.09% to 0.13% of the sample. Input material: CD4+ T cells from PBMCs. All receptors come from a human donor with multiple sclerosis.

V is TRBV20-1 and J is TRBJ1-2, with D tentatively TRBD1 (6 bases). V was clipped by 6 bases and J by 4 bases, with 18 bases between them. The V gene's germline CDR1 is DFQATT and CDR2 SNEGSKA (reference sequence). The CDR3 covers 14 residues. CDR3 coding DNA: TGCAGTGCCCAGCCGGCGGGGGGCGCCTATGGCTACACCTTC. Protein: CSAQPAGGAYGYTF.

CDR3 in DNA: TGTGCCAGCAGCTCTAGGAGCCCACCCCGAAGCACAGATACGCAGTATTTT. Protein product: CASSSRSPPRSTDTQYF. The chain is built from TRBV7-2 and TRBJ2-3, with D unclear. The CDR3 covers 17 residues. V dropped 4 bases and J dropped 0 bases, with 17 bases sitting between them. From germline, CDR1 is SGHTA and CDR2 FQGNSA.

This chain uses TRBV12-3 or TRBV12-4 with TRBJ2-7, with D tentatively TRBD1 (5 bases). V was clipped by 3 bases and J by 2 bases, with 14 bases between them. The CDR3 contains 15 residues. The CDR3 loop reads CASSFQGGEPYEQYF. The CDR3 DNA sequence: TGTGCCAGCAGTTTTCAGGGTGGCGAACCCTACGAGCAGTACTTC.

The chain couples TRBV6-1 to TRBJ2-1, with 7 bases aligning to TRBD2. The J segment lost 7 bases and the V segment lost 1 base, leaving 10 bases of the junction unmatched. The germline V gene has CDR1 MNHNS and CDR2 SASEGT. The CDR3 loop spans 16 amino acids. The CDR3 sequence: CASSEVRAGRGNEQFF. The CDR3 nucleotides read TGTGCCAGCAGTGAAGTTAGAGCGGGGAGAGGAAATGAGCAGTTCTTC.

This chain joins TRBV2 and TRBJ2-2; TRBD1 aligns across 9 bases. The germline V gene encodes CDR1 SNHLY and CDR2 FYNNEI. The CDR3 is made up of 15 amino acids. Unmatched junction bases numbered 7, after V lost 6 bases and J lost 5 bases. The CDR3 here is CASRGQGRGTGELFF. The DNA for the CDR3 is TGTGCCAGCAGGGGACAGGGAAGAGGGACCGGGGAGCTGTTTTTT. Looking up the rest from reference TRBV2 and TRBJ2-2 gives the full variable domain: EPEVTQTPSHQVTQMGQEVILRCVPISNHLYFYWYRQILGQKVEFLVSFYNNEISEKSEIFDDQFSVERPDGSNFTLKIRSTKLEDSAMYFCASRGQGRGTGELFFGEGSRLTVL.

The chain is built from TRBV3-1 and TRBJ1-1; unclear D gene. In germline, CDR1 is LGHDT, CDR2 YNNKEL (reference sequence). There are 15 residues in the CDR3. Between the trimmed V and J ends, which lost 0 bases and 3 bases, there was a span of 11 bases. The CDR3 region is CASSQDPGEHTEAFF. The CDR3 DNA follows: TGTGCCAGCAGCCAAGATCCGGGAGAGCACACTGAAGCTTTCTTT.

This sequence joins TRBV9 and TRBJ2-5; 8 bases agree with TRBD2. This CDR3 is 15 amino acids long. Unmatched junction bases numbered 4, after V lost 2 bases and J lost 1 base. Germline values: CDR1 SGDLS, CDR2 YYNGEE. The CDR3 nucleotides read TGTGCCAGCAGCGTCGGCGGGGGGACCCAAGAGACCCAGTACTTC. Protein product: CASSVGGGTQETQYF.

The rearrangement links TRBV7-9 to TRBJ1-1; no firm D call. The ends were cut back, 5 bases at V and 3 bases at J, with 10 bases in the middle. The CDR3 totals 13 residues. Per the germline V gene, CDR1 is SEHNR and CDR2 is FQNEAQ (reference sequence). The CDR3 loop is CASSPGGDTEAFF. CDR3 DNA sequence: TGTGCCAGCAGCCCAGGCGGAGACACTGAAGCTTTCTTT.

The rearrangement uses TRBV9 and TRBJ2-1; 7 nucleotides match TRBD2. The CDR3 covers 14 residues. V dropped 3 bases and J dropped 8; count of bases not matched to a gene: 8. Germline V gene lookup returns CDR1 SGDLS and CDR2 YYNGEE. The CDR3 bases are TGTGCCAGCAGCGCCCGGGACTATAACCATGAGCAGTTCTTC. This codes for CASSARDYNHEQFF.

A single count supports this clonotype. This CDR3 reads CASSLLRDRTQPQHF. The CDR3 bases are TGTGCCAGCAGCTTACTCCGGGACAGAACTCAGCCCCAGCATTTT. The rearrangement uses TRBV7-8 and TRBJ1-5; 7 nucleotides match TRBD1. Per germline, CDR1 SGHVS and CDR2 FQNEAQ. The trim removed 2 bases at V and 6 bases at J, leaving 7 bases unmatched. This CDR3 comprises 15 residues.

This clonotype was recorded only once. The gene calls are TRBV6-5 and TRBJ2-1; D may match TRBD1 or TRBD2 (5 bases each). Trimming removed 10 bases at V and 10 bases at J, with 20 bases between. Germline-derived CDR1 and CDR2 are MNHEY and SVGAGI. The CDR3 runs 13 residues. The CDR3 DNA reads TGTGCCACCCAGTTTGGGTCCCGGGACGAGCAGTTCTTC. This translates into CATQFGSRDEQFF.

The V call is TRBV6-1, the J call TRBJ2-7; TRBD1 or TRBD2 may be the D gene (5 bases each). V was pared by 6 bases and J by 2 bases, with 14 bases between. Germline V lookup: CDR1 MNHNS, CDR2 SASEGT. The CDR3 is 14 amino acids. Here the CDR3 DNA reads TGTGCCAGCAGGCCCGGGACGAAAGCCTACGAGCAGTACTTC. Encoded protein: CASRPGTKAYEQYF.

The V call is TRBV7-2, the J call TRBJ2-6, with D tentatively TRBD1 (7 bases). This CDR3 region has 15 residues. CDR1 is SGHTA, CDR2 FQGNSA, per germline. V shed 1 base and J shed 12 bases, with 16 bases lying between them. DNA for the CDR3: TGTGCCAGCAGCTTAGAGGGCCCAGGGGGGAGCGTCCTGACTTTC. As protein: CASSLEGPGGSVLTF.

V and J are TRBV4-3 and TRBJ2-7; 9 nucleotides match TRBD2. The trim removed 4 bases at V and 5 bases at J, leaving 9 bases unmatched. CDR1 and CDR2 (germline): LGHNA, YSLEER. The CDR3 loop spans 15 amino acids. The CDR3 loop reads CASSPRGGELDEQYF. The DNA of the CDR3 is TGCGCCAGCAGCCCGCGGGGGGGCGAATTGGACGAGCAGTACTTC.

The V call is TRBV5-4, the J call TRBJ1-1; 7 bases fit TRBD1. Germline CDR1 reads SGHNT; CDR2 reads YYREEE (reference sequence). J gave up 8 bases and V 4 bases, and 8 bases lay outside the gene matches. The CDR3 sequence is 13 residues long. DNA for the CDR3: TGTGCCAGCAGCCAAACTGGGGACAGCGAAGCTTTCTTT. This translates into CASSQTGDSEAFF.

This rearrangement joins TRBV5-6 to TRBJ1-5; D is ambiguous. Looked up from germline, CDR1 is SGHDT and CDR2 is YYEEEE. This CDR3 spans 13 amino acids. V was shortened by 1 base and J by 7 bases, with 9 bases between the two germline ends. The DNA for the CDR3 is TGTGCCAGCAGCTTGCAGTTAAACCAGCCCCAGCATTTT. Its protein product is CASSLQLNQPQHF.

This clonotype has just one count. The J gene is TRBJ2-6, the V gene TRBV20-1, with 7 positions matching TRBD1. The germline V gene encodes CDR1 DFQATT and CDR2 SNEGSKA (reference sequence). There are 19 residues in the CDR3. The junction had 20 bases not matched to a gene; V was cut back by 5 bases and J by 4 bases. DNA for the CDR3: TGCAGTGCTGCTAAGGAGGCTAGACAGGGCCTAGGAGGGGCCAACGTCCTGACTTTC. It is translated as CSAAKEARQGLGGANVLTF.

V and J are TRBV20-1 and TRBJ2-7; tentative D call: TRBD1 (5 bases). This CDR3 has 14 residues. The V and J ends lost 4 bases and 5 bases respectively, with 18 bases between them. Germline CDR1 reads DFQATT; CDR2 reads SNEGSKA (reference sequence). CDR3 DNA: TGCAGTGCTATTACACCCAGGGTATCCCACGAGCAGTACTTC. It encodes CSAITPRVSHEQYF.

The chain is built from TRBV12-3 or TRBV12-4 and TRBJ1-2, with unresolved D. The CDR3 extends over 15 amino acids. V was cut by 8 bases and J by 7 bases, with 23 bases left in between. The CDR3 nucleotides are TGTGCCAGCTCCAGAAGTAACCTGGGGTTTGGTGGCTACACCTTC. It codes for CASSRSNLGFGGYTF.

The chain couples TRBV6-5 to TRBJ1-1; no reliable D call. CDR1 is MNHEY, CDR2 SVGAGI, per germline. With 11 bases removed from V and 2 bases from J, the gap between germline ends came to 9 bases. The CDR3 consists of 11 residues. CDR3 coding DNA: TGTGCCTCCCGGATCAACACTGAAGCTTTCTTT. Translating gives CASRINTEAFF.

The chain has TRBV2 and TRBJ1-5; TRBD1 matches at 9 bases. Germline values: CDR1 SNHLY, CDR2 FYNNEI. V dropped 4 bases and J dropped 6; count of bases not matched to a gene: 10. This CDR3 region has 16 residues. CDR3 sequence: CASSVPWGQGSQPQHF. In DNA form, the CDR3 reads TGTGCCAGCAGTGTCCCGTGGGGACAGGGTAGTCAGCCCCAGCATTTT.

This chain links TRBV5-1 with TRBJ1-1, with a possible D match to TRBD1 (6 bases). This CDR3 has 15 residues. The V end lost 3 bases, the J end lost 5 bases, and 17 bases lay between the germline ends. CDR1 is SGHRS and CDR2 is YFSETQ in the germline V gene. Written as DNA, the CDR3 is TGCGCCAGCAGCTGGGCCGGCGGGGGCCGGACTGAAGCTTTCTTT. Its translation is CASSWAGGGRTEAFF.